Sequencing of this T cell receptor beta chain was carried out in a study of TIL therapy for anti-PD-1-resistant metastatic lung cancer (dated by TCRdb to the early 2020s). General notes on the study: Tumors were harvested prior to any PD-1/PD-L1 blockade, after which nivolumab was administered to patients, and lymphodepletion, expanded TIL infusion and IL-2 were given to patients who progressed. Enrolled patients had a median age of roughly 50 years (range 38-75) and a median tumor PD-L1 proportion score of about 5.9%. Most of the cohort had lung adenocarcinoma, including several EGFR-mutant tumors and two ALK-rearranged tumors, and half of the patients were either current or former smokers. A median non-synonymous tumor mutation burden of approximately 1.5 mutations per megabase was determined across the cohort by whole-exome sequencing. Clonotypes were tracked across tumor, expanded TIL product and serial blood samples by T cell receptor beta sequencing of tumor and peripheral blood.

Explained via the paper, the time point label denotes: pre-treatment sample, taken before nivolumab and TIL therapy. Adults with stage 4 NSCLC were enrolled in a dual-center phase I trial from late 2017 to early 2020. Samples came from a single-arm, open-label phase I trial of tumor-infiltrating lymphocyte therapy with nivolumab in advanced non-small cell lung cancer. Mononuclear cells from blood collected in EDTA tubes were isolated on a Ficoll gradient and snap-frozen as pellets, and DNA was then extracted using a Qiagen mini-prep kit. Here is what the overall study found, with its caveats: The baseline peripheral repertoire was partially replaced by infused TIL clonotypes, which then decayed over months, and persistence showed no apparent association with response. The cohort was highly selected, with more treatment-naive, never-smoker and oncogene-addicted patients than typical, limiting generalizability. The study protocol defined all tumor marker inferences as exploratory.

Taken from the germline V gene (reference sequence), the CDR1 and CDR2 loops are LNHDA and SQIVND. Measured from the cysteine to the phenylalanine, the CDR3 is 13 residues long. Only the CDR3 portion is preserved as DNA: 39 bases, with reading frame beginning at the first base. Germline trimming amounts to 11 bases on V and 4 bases on J, with 8 as the count of junction bases outside the gene matches. As for this clone: No antigen is known for it. Base qualities are not recorded, but no much larger clone differs from it by a single base.

TCR beta CDR3 regions were amplified from genomic DNA with the immunoSEQ v3 hsTCRB kit using bias-controlled multiplex PCR. An Illumina NextSeq 500 was used to sequence the TCR libraries, reaching 1.5 million to 2.5 million read pairs at survey level or roughly 5-6.5 million at deep level. As for the original processing: V, D and J genes were assigned, non-productive sequences were removed, and clonality was reported by immunoSEQ Analyzer software. Repertoires of infused TIL and blood were compared using productive Simpson clonality and the Morisita overlap index of productive TRB rearrangements. The absolute count of a clonotype in blood was estimated by multiplying the lymphocyte count by the CD3+ fraction and by the productive frequency of the clone. Not all clones reach the TCRdb copy of this immuneACCESS table, which keeps in-frame sequences only. Checked studies attribute under half of the gap to unresolved V genes and leave the rest unexplained. The D gene and trimming were derived from the DNA, and the V and J assignments and clone size from that table. In all, the sample holds 35,000 to 55,000 clones, and less than 80% of those were seen once. The top ten clones comprise roughly 15% of the sample.

The sample was blood, taken at baseline. This receptor was obtained from a man between 70 and 80 years old with non-small cell lung cancer. The chain couples TRBV19 to TRBJ2-7; 10 central nucleotides agree with TRBD1. The bases are TGTGCCGCAAGGGGACAGGGGTCGTACGAGCAGTACTTC. It translates as CAARGQGSYEQYF.